Listed here are 20 T cell receptor beta chains from one sample, sequenced in a study of glioma-infiltrating T cells after dendritic cell vaccination. Only in-frame clones appear in the TCRdb table, and some are missing; sequencing was by immunoSEQ multiplex PCR. Of around 96,000 clones in the sample, about 79% were seen once. The input for sequencing was blood, taken before dendritic cell vaccination. Receptor source: a human donor with glioblastoma.

At least ten counts were recorded for this clone. This chain joins TRBV11-2 and TRBJ2-3; 11 bases match TRBD2. The V segment lost 1 base and the J segment 4 bases; nucleotides outside the gene matches: 13. The CDR3 contains 19 residues. Germline V CDR1 and CDR2: SGHAT, FQNNGV. The CDR3 DNA reads as TGTGCCAGCAGCTTAGGGACTAGCGGGTTCCCGTCGGTGTCAGATACGCAGTATTTT. This codes for CASSLGTSGFPSVSDTQYF. Filled out from reference TRBV11-2 and TRBJ2-3, the complete variable domain reads EAGVAQSPRYKIIEKRQSVAFWCNPISGHATLYWYQQILGQGPKLLIQFQNNGVVDDSQLPKDRFSAERLKGVDSTLKIQPAKLEDSAVYLCASSLGTSGFPSVSDTQYFGPGTRLTVL.

J is TRBJ1-6 and V is TRBV30, with no clear D. V was clipped by 2 bases and J by 6 bases, with 11 bases between them. CDR3 size: 14 residues. From germline, CDR1 is GTSNPN and CDR2 SVGIG (reference sequence). CDR3 region: CAWSSLSFNSPLHF. In DNA form, the CDR3 reads TGTGCCTGGAGTAGCCTCTCGTTTAATTCACCCCTCCACTTT. Combining the CDR3 with reference TRBV30 and TRBJ1-6 gives the whole variable domain SQTIHQWPATLVQPVGSPLSLECTVEGTSNPNLYWYRQAAGRGLQLLFYSVGIGQISSEVPQNLSASRPQDRQFILSSKKLLLSDSGFYLCAWSSLSFNSPLHFGNGTRLTVT.

The V gene is TRBV29-1, the J gene TRBJ2-6; D may be TRBD1 (6 bases). Trimming removed 5 bases at V and 4 bases at J, with 21 bases between. CDR1 and CDR2 (germline): SQVTM, ANQGSEA. This CDR3 spans 17 amino acids. The DNA of the CDR3 is TGCAGCGTTTTCCAGAGGACAGAACTTGAGGGGGCCAACGTCCTGACTTTC. Its protein is CSVFQRTELEGANVLTF.

The chain is built from TRBV7-2 and TRBJ2-5; TRBD1 might be the D (6 bases). V lost 5 bases and J 7 bases, leaving 14 bases between the germline ends. Germline-derived CDR1 and CDR2 are SGHTA and FQGNSA. The CDR3 is made up of 13 amino acids. The CDR3 loop is CASSPGQLSTQYF. In nucleotides, the CDR3 is TGTGCCAGCAGCCCCGGACAGCTCTCGACCCAGTACTTC. Full variable domain (outside the CDR3, taken from reference TRBV7-2 and TRBJ2-5): GAGVSQSPSNKVTEKGKDVELRCDPISGHTALYWYRQSLGQGLEFLIYFQGNSAPDKSGLPSDRFSAERTGGSVSTLTIQRTQQEDSAVYLCASSPGQLSTQYFGPGTRLLVL.

The V and J genes are TRBV9 and TRBJ2-5, with 12 bases fitting TRBD1. The CDR3 is 16 residues long. The J segment lost 5 bases and the V segment lost 4 bases, leaving 9 bases of the junction unmatched. Per germline, CDR1 SGDLS and CDR2 YYNGEE. CDR3 sequence (DNA): TGTGCCAGCAGCACAGGGACAGGGGGCCTGGGGGAGACCCAGTACTTC. This translates into CASSTGTGGLGETQYF.

V gene TRBV20-1 combines with J gene TRBJ1-2; possible D gene TRBD1, 5 bases. Germline CDR1 is DFQATT and CDR2 is SNEGSKA (reference sequence). The CDR3 has 11 residues. Trimming cost V 6 bases and J 8 bases, with 13 bases left between them. The CDR3 reads CSARFQGGYTF. The CDR3 nucleotides read TGCAGTGCGAGGTTCCAGGGCGGCTACACCTTC.

This clone was recorded once. The chain combines TRBV5-1 with TRBJ2-7; 9 bases fit TRBD1. Germline CDR1 is SGHRS and CDR2 is YFSETQ. The V and J ends lost 5 bases and 3 bases, in that order; junction bases with no gene match: 6. The CDR3 has 14 amino acids. The CDR3 region is CASSHGTGSYEQYF. The CDR3 DNA follows: TGCGCCAGCAGTCACGGGACAGGGAGCTACGAGCAGTACTTC.

The chain recombines TRBV7-9 with TRBJ2-3; D possibly corresponds to TRBD2 (6 bases). The CDR3 has 15 residues. Trimming left V 5 bases short and J 2 bases short, with 14 bases between. From germline, CDR1 is SEHNR and CDR2 FQNEAQ (reference sequence). CDR3 nucleotides: TGTGCCAGCAGCCAAAAGGGAGGTACCACAGATACGCAGTATTTT. It specifies CASSQKGGTTDTQYF.

The CDR3 sequence is CSVGGTSTDTQYF. The DNA for the CDR3 is TGCAGCGTTGGCGGGACTAGCACAGATACGCAGTATTTT. V gene TRBV29-1 combines with J gene TRBJ2-3, with D possibly being TRBD2 (6 bases). With 4 bases removed from V and 0 bases from J, the gap between germline ends came to 8 bases. Germline values: CDR1 SQVTM, CDR2 ANQGSEA. CDR3 length equals 13 residues.

This chain connects TRBV2 to TRBJ1-5, with D tentatively TRBD1 (5 bases). Trimming left V 3 bases short and J 1 base short, with 10 bases between. From germline, CDR1 is SNHLY and CDR2 FYNNEI. The CDR3 loop spans 15 amino acids. The CDR3 DNA follows: TGTGCCAGCAGTGAGGGGGGACTAAGCAATCAGCCCCAGCATTTT. It is translated as CASSEGGLSNQPQHF.

The CDR3 sequence is CASSIQGGYSPLHF. CDR3 nucleotides: TGTGCCAGCAGCATACAGGGCGGATACTCACCCCTCCACTTT. This chain uses TRBV6-6 with TRBJ1-6; TRBD1 might be the D (6 bases). Per germline, CDR1 MNHNY and CDR2 SVGAGI (reference sequence). The germline V and J ends were trimmed by 6 bases and 10 bases, with 16 bases remaining between them. This CDR3 region has 14 residues.

In this sample, this clone turned up once. V is TRBV6-1 and J is TRBJ2-7; the D gene is possibly TRBD1 (6 bases). This CDR3 comprises 15 residues. Trimming pared 2 bases from V and 2 bases from J, leaving 13 bases between. CDR1 and CDR2 from the germline V gene are MNHNS and SASEGT. CDR3: CASSELLQGPYEQYF. The CDR3 DNA reads TGTGCCAGCAGTGAACTCTTACAGGGACCCTACGAGCAGTACTTC.

This CDR3 is CASSLIDEQFF. The CDR3 region has the DNA TGTGCCAGCAGCTTAATCGATGAGCAGTTCTTC. V and J are TRBV7-9 and TRBJ2-1; no firm D call. Germline V gene lookup returns CDR1 SEHNR and CDR2 FQNEAQ (reference sequence). This CDR3 has 11 residues. The V and J ends lost 2 bases and 8 bases respectively, with 4 bases between them.

The chain has TRBV7-3 and TRBJ2-3, with D unclear. Germline assignment: CDR1 SGHTA and CDR2 FQGTGA. Between the trimmed V and J ends, which lost 1 base and 5 bases, there was a span of 13 bases. This CDR3 is built from 15 residues. The CDR3 spells CASSLMGRSGDTQYF. The DNA for the CDR3 is TGTGCCAGCAGCTTAATGGGCCGATCAGGAGATACGCAGTATTTT.

This clone was observed a few times. V usage is TRBV19 and J usage is TRBJ2-7, with D perhaps TRBD2 (5 bases). This CDR3 contains 13 residues. CDR1 and CDR2 (germline): LNHDA, SQIVND (reference sequence). Deletions cut 3 bases from V and 5 bases from J, with 11 bases between. CDR3 bases: TGTGCCAGTAGTATTATCGGGAACAACGAGCAGTACTTC. As protein: CASSIIGNNEQYF.

The chain employs TRBV4-2 and TRBJ2-1, with TRBD2 matching 10 bases. Germline V gives CDR1 LGHNA, CDR2 YNFKEQ. The CDR3 runs 18 residues. With V trimmed by 0 bases and J by 9 bases, 14 bases remained unmatched. The CDR3 here is CASSQEGIQREGTSEQFF. CDR3 nucleotide sequence: TGTGCCAGCAGCCAAGAAGGTATTCAGCGGGAGGGAACGAGTGAGCAGTTCTTC.

J is TRBJ2-7 and V is TRBV5-1; 9 nucleotides agree with TRBD2. The germline CDR1 and CDR2 sequences are SGHRS and YFSETQ. V lost 7 bases to trimming and J lost 5 bases; unmatched junction nucleotides: 10. CDR3 length equals 14 residues. The CDR3 sequence is CASSAAGGRNEQYF. The CDR3 region has the DNA TGCGCCAGCTCCGCGGCGGGGGGGCGGAACGAGCAGTACTTC.

The rearrangement joins TRBV10-3 to TRBJ1-1; weak D call: TRBD1 (5 bases). The V end was cut by 3 bases, the J end by 1 base, with 9 bases between. Germline CDR1 ENHRY, CDR2 SYGVKD. The CDR3 is 14 residues long. CDR3 amino acids: CAISEAGPNTEAFF. The CDR3 DNA is TGTGCCATCAGTGAAGCGGGACCGAACACTGAAGCTTTCTTT.

V is TRBV5-4 and J is TRBJ2-1, with 13 positions matching TRBD2. This CDR3 region has 17 residues. V lost 4 bases and J lost 0; bases outside the gene matches: 4. In germline, CDR1 is SGHNT, CDR2 YYREEE (reference sequence). The CDR3, as DNA: TGTGCCAGCAGCCCAGGGACTAGCGGGATCTCCTACAATGAGCAGTTCTTC. Translation gives CASSPGTSGISYNEQFF. The full variable domain, rest sourced from reference TRBV5-4 and TRBJ2-1, is ETGVTQSPTHLIKTRGQQVTLRCSSQSGHNTVSWYQQALGQGPQFIFQYYREEENGRGNFPPRFSGLQFPNYSSELNVNALELDDSALYLCASSPGTSGISYNEQFFGPGTRLTVL.

The rearrangement uses TRBV18 and TRBJ2-1; TRBD1 matches at 9 bases. The V gene end was trimmed by 8 bases and the J gene end by 1 base; junction bases not matched to a gene: 12. Germline lookup yields CDR1 KGHSH and CDR2 LQKENI. This CDR3 has 17 amino acids. Here the CDR3 reads CASQDRGRFPSYNEQFF. DNA for the CDR3: TGTGCCAGCCAAGACAGGGGGAGATTTCCATCCTACAATGAGCAGTTCTTC.